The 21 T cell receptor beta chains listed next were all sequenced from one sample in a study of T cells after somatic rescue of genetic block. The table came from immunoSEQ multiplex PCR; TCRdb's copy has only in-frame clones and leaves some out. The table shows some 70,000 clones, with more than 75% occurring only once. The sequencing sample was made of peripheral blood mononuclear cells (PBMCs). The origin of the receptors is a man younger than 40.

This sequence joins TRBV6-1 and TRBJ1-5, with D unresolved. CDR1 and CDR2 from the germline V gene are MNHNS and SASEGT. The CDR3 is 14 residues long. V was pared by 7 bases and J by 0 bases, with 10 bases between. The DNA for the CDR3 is TGTGCCAGCATAAAGGAATATAGCAATCAGCCCCAGCATTTT. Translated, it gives CASIKEYSNQPQHF.

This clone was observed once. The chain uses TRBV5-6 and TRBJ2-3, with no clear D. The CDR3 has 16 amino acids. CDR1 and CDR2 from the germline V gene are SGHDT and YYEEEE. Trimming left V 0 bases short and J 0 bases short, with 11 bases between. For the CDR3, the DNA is TGTGCCAGCAGCTTGGGCCCACACGGCAGCACAGATACGCAGTATTTT. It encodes CASSLGPHGSTDTQYF.

The CDR3 sequence is CASSKRQAYSNQPQHF. The DNA of the CDR3 is TGTGCCAGTAGTAAGAGACAGGCTTATAGCAATCAGCCCCAGCATTTT. The chain is built from TRBV19 and TRBJ1-5; a weak D match, TRBD1 (6 bases). The ends were cut back, 4 bases at V and 0 bases at J, with 13 bases in the middle. CDR1 LNHDA and CDR2 SQIVND come from the germline V gene (reference sequence). The CDR3 totals 16 residues.

In DNA form, the CDR3 reads TGTGCCAGCAGTTTAACCCGGAGGGCAGATACGCAGTATTTT. Translation: CASSLTRRADTQYF. The chain couples TRBV28 to TRBJ2-3, with D maybe TRBD2 (6 bases). Germline-derived CDR1 and CDR2 are MDHEN and SYDVKM. The V and J ends lost 2 bases and 4 bases respectively, with 10 bases between them. The CDR3 extends over 14 amino acids.

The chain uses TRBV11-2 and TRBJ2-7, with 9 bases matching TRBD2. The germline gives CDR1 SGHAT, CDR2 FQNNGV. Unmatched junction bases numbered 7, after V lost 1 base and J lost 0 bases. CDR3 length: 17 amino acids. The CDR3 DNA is TGTGCCAGCAGCTTAGGGTCCCTAGCGGGGCCCTCCTACGAGCAGTACTTC. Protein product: CASSLGSLAGPSYEQYF.

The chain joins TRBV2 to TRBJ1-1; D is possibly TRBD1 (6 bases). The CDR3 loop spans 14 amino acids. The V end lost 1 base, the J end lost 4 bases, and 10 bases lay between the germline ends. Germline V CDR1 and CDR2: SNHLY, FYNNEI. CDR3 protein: CASSEEGVGTEAFF. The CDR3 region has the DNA TGTGCCAGCAGTGAAGAGGGGGTTGGCACTGAAGCTTTCTTT.

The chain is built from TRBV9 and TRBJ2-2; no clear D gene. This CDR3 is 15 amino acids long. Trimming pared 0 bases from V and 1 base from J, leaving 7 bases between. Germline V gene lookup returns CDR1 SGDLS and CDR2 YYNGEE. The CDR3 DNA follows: TGTGCCAGCAGCGTAGTCTACGGGAACACCGGGGAGCTGTTTTTT. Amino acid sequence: CASSVVYGNTGELFF.

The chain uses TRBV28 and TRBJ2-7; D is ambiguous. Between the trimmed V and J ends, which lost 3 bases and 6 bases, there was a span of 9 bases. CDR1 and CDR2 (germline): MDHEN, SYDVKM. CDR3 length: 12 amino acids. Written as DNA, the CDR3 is TGTGCCAGCAGTTTGGTAGGGTCCGAGCAGTACTTC. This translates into CASSLVGSEQYF.

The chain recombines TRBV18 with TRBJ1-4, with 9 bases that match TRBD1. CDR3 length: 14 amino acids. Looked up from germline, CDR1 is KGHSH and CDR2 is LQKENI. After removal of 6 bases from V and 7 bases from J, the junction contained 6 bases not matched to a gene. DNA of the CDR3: TGTGCCAGCTCTCGACAGGGGGAGTCTGAAAAACTGTTTTTT. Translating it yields CASSRQGESEKLFF.

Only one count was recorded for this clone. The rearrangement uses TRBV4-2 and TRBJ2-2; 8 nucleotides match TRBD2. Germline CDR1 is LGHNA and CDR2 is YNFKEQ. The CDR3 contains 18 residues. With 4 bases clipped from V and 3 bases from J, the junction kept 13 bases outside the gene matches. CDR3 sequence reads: CASSPRGSGRSDTGELFF. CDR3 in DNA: TGTGCCAGCAGCCCCCGGGGGAGCGGGAGATCGGACACCGGGGAGCTGTTTTTT.

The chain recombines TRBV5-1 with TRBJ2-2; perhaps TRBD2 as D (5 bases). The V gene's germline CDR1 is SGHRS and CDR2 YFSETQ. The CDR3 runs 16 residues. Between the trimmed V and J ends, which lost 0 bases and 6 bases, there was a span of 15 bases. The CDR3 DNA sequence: TGCGCCAGCAGCTTGGGGACTCTCACCGTTTCCGGGGAGCTGTTTTTT. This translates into CASSLGTLTVSGELFF.

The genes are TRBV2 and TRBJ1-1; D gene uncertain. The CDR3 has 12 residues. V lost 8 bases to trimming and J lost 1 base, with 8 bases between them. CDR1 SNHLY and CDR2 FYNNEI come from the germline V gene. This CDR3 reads CASGRANTEAFF. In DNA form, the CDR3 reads TGTGCCAGCGGTCGGGCGAACACTGAAGCTTTCTTT.

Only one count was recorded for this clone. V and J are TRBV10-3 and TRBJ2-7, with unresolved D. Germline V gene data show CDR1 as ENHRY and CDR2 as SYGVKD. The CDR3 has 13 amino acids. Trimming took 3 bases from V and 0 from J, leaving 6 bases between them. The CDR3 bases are TGTGCCATCAGTGACTCCGGCTCCTACGAGCAGTACTTC. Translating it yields CAISDSGSYEQYF.

As DNA, the CDR3 is TGTGCCAGCAGTTCCGGGACAGTGCTCATGAACACTGAAGCTTTCTTT. It yields the protein CASSSGTVLMNTEAFF. The J gene is TRBJ1-1, the V gene TRBV28; TRBD1 matches 7 bases. The CDR3 is 16 amino acids. J gave up 0 bases and V 4 bases, and 8 bases lay outside the gene matches. Per the germline V gene, CDR1 is MDHEN and CDR2 is SYDVKM.

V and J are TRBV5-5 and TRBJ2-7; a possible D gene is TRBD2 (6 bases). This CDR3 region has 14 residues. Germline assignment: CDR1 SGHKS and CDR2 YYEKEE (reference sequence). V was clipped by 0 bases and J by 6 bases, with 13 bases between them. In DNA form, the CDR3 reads TGTGCCAGCAGCTTGGAAAGGGAGGATGTCGAGCAGTACTTC. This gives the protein CASSLEREDVEQYF.

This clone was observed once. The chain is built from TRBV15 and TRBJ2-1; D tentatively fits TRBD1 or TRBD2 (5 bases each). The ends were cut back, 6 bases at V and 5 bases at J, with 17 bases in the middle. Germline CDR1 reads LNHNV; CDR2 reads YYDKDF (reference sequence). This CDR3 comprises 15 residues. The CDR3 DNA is TGTGCCACCAGGGGGACGGGGACCTATAACAATGAGCAGTTCTTC. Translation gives CATRGTGTYNNEQFF.

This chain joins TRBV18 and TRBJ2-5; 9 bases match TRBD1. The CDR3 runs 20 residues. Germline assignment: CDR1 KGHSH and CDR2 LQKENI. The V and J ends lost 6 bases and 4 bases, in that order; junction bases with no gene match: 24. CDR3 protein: CASSLTLGTGNVVGRETQYF. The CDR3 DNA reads TGTGCCAGCTCCCTGACGCTCGGGACAGGGAACGTGGTCGGGAGAGAGACCCAGTACTTC.

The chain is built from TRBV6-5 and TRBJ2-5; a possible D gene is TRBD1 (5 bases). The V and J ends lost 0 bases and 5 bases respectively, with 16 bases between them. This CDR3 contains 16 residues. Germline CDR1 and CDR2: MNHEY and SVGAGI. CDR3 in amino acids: CASSYSTVGPRETQYF. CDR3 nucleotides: TGTGCCAGCAGTTACTCGACAGTAGGCCCGCGGGAGACCCAGTACTTC.

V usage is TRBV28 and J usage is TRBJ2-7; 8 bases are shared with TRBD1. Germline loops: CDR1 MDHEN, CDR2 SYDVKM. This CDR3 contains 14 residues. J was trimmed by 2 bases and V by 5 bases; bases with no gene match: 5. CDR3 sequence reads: CASSRRQGPYEQYF. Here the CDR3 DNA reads TGTGCCAGCAGTCGCCGACAGGGGCCCTACGAGCAGTACTTC.

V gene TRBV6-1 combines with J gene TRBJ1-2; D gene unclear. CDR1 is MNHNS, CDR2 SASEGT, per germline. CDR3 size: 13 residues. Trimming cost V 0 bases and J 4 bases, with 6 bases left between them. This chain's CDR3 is CASSEAAVYGYTF. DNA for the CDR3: TGTGCCAGCAGTGAAGCGGCAGTCTATGGCTACACCTTC.

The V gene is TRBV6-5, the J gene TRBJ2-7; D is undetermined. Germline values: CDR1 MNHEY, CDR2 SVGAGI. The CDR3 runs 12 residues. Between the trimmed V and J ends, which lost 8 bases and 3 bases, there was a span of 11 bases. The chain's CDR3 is CASFSRSYEQYF. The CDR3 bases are TGTGCCAGCTTCTCCAGGAGCTACGAGCAGTACTTC.